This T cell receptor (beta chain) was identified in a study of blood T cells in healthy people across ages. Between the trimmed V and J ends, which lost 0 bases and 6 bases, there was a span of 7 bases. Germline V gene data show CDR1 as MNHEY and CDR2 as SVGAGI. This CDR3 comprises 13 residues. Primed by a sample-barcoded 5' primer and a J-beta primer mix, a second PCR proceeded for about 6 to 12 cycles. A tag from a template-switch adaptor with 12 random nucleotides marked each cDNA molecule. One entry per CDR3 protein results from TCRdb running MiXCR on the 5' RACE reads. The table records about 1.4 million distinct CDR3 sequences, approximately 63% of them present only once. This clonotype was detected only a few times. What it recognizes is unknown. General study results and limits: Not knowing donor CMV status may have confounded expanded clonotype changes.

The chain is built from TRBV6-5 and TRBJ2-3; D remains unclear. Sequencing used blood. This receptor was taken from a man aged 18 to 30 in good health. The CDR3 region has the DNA TGTGCCAGCAGTTACTCGTCGCTGGATACGCAGTATTTT. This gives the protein CASSYSSLDTQYF.